A selection of T cell receptor beta chains follows, all from one sample in a study of radiation and T cells in renal cell carcinoma. TCRdb's copy holds only in-frame clones and misses some; the assay was immunoSEQ multiplex PCR. The sample lists about 59,000 clones; 60% to 85% were seen once. The sample was blood, taken from a patient whose treatment included radiotherapy and nephrectomy. The receptors derive from a man in his 60s with renal cell carcinoma. The CDR3 runs from the conserved cysteine through the conserved F or W. A D gene is named only where the DNA matches it firmly. Some rows mark clone size as missing; the rest say once, few, many or name a class of expanded clone.

cdr3_aa,cdr3_nt,j_call,clone_size,v_call,d_call
CASRVAGKGEQFF,TGTGCCAGCCGGGTAGCGGGGAAGGGTGAGCAGTTCTTC,TRBJ2-1,-,TRBV7-9,TRBD2
CASSMTSGSDTQYF,TGCGCCAGCAGCATGACTAGTGGATCAGATACGCAGTATTTT,TRBJ2-3,-,TRBV5-1,-
CASSLSGDGELFF,TGCGCCAGCAGCCTTAGCGGAGACGGGGAGCTGTTTTTT,TRBJ2-2,-,TRBV5-1,-
CASSTRQGNEKLFF,TGTGCCAGCAGCACCCGACAGGGGAATGAAAAACTGTTTTTT,TRBJ1-4,-,TRBV4-2,TRBD1
CASSFGGGAGYTF,TGTGCCAGCAGTTTCGGCGGGGGCGCTGGCTACACCTTC,TRBJ1-2,-,TRBV27,-
CAISESAMGGSTNEKLFF,TGTGCCATCAGTGAGTCGGCGATGGGGGGGTCAACTAATGAAAAACTGTTTTTT,TRBJ1-4,few,TRBV10-3,-
CASTLEVREQETQYF,TGTGCCAGCACCCTGGAGGTGCGGGAACAAGAGACCCAGTACTTC,TRBJ2-5,-,TRBV5-6,-
CASSSPRDRGDFYEQYF,TGTGCCAGCAGTTCCCCCCGGGACAGGGGGGATTTTTACGAGCAGTACTTC,TRBJ2-7,-,TRBV27,TRBD1
CASSQAGRVYHEQYF,TGTGCCAGCAGCCAAGCCGGGCGAGTGTACCACGAGCAGTACTTC,TRBJ2-7,few,TRBV14,-
CASSKGYRQVSNQPQHF,TGTGCCAGCAGCAAAGGCTACAGACAGGTTAGCAATCAGCCCCAGCATTTT,TRBJ1-5,-,TRBV21-1,-
CASSPNAGSNEKLFF,TGCGCCAGCAGCCCGAACGCCGGTTCTAATGAAAAACTGTTTTTT,TRBJ1-4,-,TRBV5-1,-
CASSPMESRNSPLHF,TGTGCCAGCAGCCCTATGGAGAGCCGGAATTCACCCCTCCACTTT,TRBJ1-6,-,TRBV5-4,-
CSVGGTQGAIDLHF,TGCAGCGTTGGGGGGACACAGGGGGCGATTGATCTCCACTTC,TRBJ2-5,-,TRBV29-1,TRBD1
CASSPSGRGGTDTQYF,TGTGCCAGCAGCCCGAGCGGGAGGGGGGGCACAGATACGCAGTATTTT,TRBJ2-3,-,TRBV11-3,TRBD2
CASSLATRGAETQYF,TGTGCCAGCAGCTTAGCGACTAGGGGGGCAGAGACCCAGTACTTC,TRBJ2-5,once,TRBV11-2,-
CASSLEGTDNTEAFF,TGCGCCAGCAGCTTGGAAGGGACGGATAATACTGAAGCTTTCTTT,TRBJ1-1,-,TRBV5-1,-
CASSPFDDRNEQFF,TGTGCCAGCAGCCCCTTCGACGATCGCAATGAGCAGTTCTTC,TRBJ2-1,-,TRBV11-3,-
CAISESSRYEQYF,TGTGCCATCAGTGAGTCGAGCCGCTACGAGCAGTACTTC,TRBJ2-7,-,TRBV10-3,-
CSVRVLGSYEQYF,TGCAGCGTCAGGGTTTTGGGCTCCTACGAGCAGTACTTC,TRBJ2-7,-,TRBV29-1,-
CASSLGGVSITDTQYF,TGTGCCAGCAGCTTAGGGGGGGTCAGCATCACAGATACGCAGTATTTT,TRBJ2-3,-,TRBV11-3,-
CASSLTVGNTIYF,TGTGCCAGCAGTTTAACGGTGGGAAACACCATATATTTT,TRBJ1-3,few,TRBV27,-
CASSLKSGDRQPQHF,TGTGCCAGCAGCTTAAAGTCAGGGGACCGCCAGCCCCAGCATTTT,TRBJ1-5,-,TRBV7-2,-
CANGQGSPGYTF,TGTGCCAATGGACAGGGATCTCCTGGCTACACCTTC,TRBJ1-2,-,TRBV2,TRBD1